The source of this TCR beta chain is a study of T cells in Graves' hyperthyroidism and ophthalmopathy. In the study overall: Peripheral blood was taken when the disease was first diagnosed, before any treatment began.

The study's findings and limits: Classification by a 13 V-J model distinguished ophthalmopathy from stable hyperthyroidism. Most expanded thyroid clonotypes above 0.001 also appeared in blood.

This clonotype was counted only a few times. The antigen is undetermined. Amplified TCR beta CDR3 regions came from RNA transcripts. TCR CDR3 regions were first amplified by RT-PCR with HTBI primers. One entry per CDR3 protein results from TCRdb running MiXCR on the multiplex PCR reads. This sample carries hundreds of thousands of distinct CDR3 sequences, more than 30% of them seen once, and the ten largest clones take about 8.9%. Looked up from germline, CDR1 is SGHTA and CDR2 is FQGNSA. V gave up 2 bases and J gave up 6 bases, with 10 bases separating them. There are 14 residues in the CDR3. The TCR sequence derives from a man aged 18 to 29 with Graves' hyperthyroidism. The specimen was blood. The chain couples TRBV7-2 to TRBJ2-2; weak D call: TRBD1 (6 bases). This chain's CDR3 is CASSLNRVSGELFF. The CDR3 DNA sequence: TGTGCCAGCAGCTTAAACAGGGTGTCCGGGGAGCTGTTTTTT.